This TCR beta chain was sequenced during a study of monozygotic twins with inflammatory bowel disease. Study-level findings and limits: Differences in immunosuppressive treatment may have been a source of added variability in patient repertoires. Healthy co-twins exceeded IBD patients in TCRbeta diversity as measured by inverse Simpson. None of the different T cell subtypes could be distinguished from one another.

On this clonotype: Its antigen remains unidentified.

This CDR3 region has 17 residues. No DNA is given; TCRdb re-called the 5' RACE reads and lists each CDR3 protein once. Its listing shows around 410,000 distinct CDR3 sequences. This clonotype was sampled from a human donor with ulcerative colitis or Crohn's disease, or a healthy co-twin of an affected twin (not recorded which). Sequencing was performed on blood. The V and J genes are TRBV12-3 or TRBV12-4 and TRBJ1-4. CDR3 sequence: CASSLARRQATNEKLFF.